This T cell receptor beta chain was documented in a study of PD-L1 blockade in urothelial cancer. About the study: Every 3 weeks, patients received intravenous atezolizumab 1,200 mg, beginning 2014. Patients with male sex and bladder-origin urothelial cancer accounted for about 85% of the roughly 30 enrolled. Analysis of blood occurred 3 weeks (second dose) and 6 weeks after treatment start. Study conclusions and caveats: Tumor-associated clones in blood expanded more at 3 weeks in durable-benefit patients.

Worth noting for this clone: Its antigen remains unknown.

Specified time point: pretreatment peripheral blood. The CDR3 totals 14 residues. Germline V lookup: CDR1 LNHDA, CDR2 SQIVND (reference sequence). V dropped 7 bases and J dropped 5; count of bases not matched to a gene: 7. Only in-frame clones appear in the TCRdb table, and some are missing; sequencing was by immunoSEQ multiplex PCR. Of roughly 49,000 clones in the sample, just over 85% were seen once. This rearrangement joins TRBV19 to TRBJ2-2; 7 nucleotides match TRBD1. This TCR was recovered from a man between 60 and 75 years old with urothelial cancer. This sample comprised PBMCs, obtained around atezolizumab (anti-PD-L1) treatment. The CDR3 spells CASIPGQRTGELFF. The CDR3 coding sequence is TGTGCCAGTATCCCGGGACAGCGTACCGGGGAGCTGTTTTTT.